This T cell receptor beta chain came from a study of control samples from healthy donors and cancer patients. This CDR3 comprises 13 residues. V lost 6 bases to trimming and J lost 0 bases, with 9 bases between them. Germline-derived CDR1 and CDR2 are MNHEY and SVGAGI. The data were produced by immunoSEQ multiplex PCR, yet TCRdb's version contains in-frame clones alone and is incomplete. The sample records 100,000 to 150,000 clones, about 90% being singletons. This clonotype was sampled from a woman in her 50s in good health. The source material was blood. V gene TRBV6-5 combines with J gene TRBJ2-7; TRBD1 might be the D (6 bases). The CDR3 DNA reads as TGTGCCAGCAGAAAACAGGGCTCCTACGAGCAGTACTTC. Its translation is CASRKQGSYEQYF.